These T cell receptor beta chains were read from a single sample in a study of radiotherapy plus CTLA-4 blockade in lung cancer. Method: immunoSEQ multiplex PCR; TCRdb's copy keeps in-frame clones and lacks some. The sample consists of roughly 90,000 clones, around 88% of them appearing once. The source was peripheral blood, collected from a patient treated with radiotherapy plus ipilimumab. The receptor source for this set is a human donor with non-small cell lung cancer that progressed on radiotherapy plus ipilimumab. Each CDR3 is given with its conserved first and last residue. The order of the fields is clone size, D gene, J gene, V gene, CDR3 DNA, CDR3 protein. D genes are given only for firm matches. Clone size is shown for a subset of rows, as once, few, many or a class of expanded clone.

-	TRBD1	TRBJ2-3	TRBV6-1	TGTGCCAGCACCGCGGACAGGGGGCCGGATACGCAGTATTTT	CASTADRGPDTQYF
-	-	TRBJ2-1	TRBV7-8	TGTGCCAGCAGCTCCCTAGTGTTAAGCGGCCCCTCCTACAATGAGCAGTTCTTC	CASSSLVLSGPSYNEQFF
-	-	TRBJ1-4	TRBV7-9	TGTGCCAGCAGCACGTCAGTGGCGCTCGGAGAAAAACTGTTTTTT	CASSTSVALGEKLFF
-	TRBD2	TRBJ2-7	TRBV19	TGTGCCAGTAGTATACTAGCGGGAACGAGGGAGCAGTACTTC	CASSILAGTREQYF
-	TRBD1	TRBJ1-2	TRBV9	TGTGCCAGCAGCGGAGTGGAGAGAGGCAGGGGGTATTATGGCTACACCTTC	CASSGVERGRGYYGYTF
-	-	TRBJ2-1	TRBV7-3	TGTGCCAGCAGCTTAAGTTCGGGAGTGGGTGAGCAGTTCTTC	CASSLSSGVGEQFF
-	TRBD2	TRBJ2-5	TRBV7-7	TGTGCTAGCAGCTTATATCGCGGGAGGGAAGAGACCCAGTACTTC	CASSLYRGREETQYF
-	-	TRBJ2-7	TRBV5-1	TGCGCCAGCAGCTTGGGCCCTTCGGACGAGCAGTACTTC	CASSLGPSDEQYF
-	-	TRBJ2-3	TRBV9	TGTGCCAGCAGCGTAAGTCAGGGGAGAGATACGCAGTATTTT	CASSVSQGRDTQYF
-	-	TRBJ2-3	TRBV2	TGTGCCAGCAGTGTTCTGGATACGCAGTATTTT	CASSVLDTQYF
once	-	TRBJ1-4	TRBV2	TGTGCCAGCAGTAGCAGGGGAGGGCCTGAAAAACTGTTTTTT	CASSSRGGPEKLFF
-	-	TRBJ1-2	TRBV5-1	TGCGCCAGCAGCTTGGTGGGGGACGGCTACACCTTC	CASSLVGDGYTF
-	-	TRBJ2-7	TRBV2	TGTGCCAGCAGTTCCACTAATTCACTTTTCTACGAGCAGTACTTC	CASSSTNSLFYEQYF
-	-	TRBJ1-5	TRBV19	TGTGCCAGTAGTATATCGGGGGGCTCTACGGCCCAGCATTTT	CASSISGGSTAQHF
-	-	TRBJ2-1	TRBV7-2	TGTGCCAGCAGCTTTACTTCGGGAGTGGTTGAGCAGTTCTTC	CASSFTSGVVEQFF
once	TRBD2	TRBJ2-1	TRBV27	TGTGCCAGCAGACCTTCGGTACTAGCGGGTTACAATGAGCAGTTCTTC	CASRPSVLAGYNEQFF
-	-	TRBJ2-3	TRBV4-2	TGTGCCAGCAGCCACCCCTTTGCCGATACGCAGTATTTT	CASSHPFADTQYF
few	TRBD1	TRBJ1-2	TRBV6-6	TGTGCCAGCAGCCAAGACAGGGAACGATATGGCTACACCTTC	CASSQDRERYGYTF
-	TRBD1	TRBJ2-5	TRBV11-2	TGTGCCAGCAGCTTACCCGGGACAGGCCAAGAGACCCAGTACTTC	CASSLPGTGQETQYF
-	TRBD2	TRBJ2-1	TRBV2	TGTGCCAGCAGAAAAGGACTAGCGGCCTACAATGAGCAGTTCTTC	CASRKGLAAYNEQFF
few	-	TRBJ2-7	TRBV4-1	TGCGCCAGCAGCCAAGATTGGGGGAACTACGAGCAGTACTTC	CASSQDWGNYEQYF
-	-	TRBJ2-7	TRBV18	TGTGCCAGCTCGCCATCAGGGGGAGGGACCTACGAGCAGTACTTC	CASSPSGGGTYEQYF
once	-	TRBJ2-7	TRBV30	TGTGCCTGGAGTGGGACCCCCTACGAGCAGTACTTC	CAWSGTPYEQYF
-	-	TRBJ1-1	TRBV18	TGTGCCAGCCTCTTTACAGAGAACACTGAAGCTTTCTTT	CASLFTENTEAFF
-	-	TRBJ1-5	TRBV6-1	TGTGCCAGCAGGGACCCGGGGTTGAGCAATCAGCCCCAGCATTTT	CASRDPGLSNQPQHF
-	TRBD2	TRBJ2-1	TRBV10-3	TGTGCCATACGAGGACTAGCGGGATACAATGAGCAGTTCTTC	CAIRGLAGYNEQFF
few	-	TRBJ2-3	TRBV12-2	TGTGCAAGTCGCTTACCGGACGTGGCGGGAAAATGTACAGATACGCAGTATTTT	CASRLPDVAGKCTDTQYF
-	-	TRBJ2-2	TRBV9	TGTGCCAGCAGCGTAGGGACGGATATAACCGGGGAGCTGTTTTTT	CASSVGTDITGELFF
-	-	TRBJ1-3	TRBV27	TGTGCCAGCAGACCATTAACAGGGACTGGAAACACCATATATTTT	CASRPLTGTGNTIYF
once	-	TRBJ2-1	TRBV10-3	TGTGCCATCAGTGGAGGGACGGAGCTGTTCTTC	CAISGGTELFF
-	-	TRBJ2-1	TRBV9	TGTGCCAGCAGCCCTAGAGGGAGCGGCAATGAGCAGTTCTTC	CASSPRGSGNEQFF
once	TRBD1	TRBJ1-5	TRBV2	TGTGCCAGCACAGGGGGCTATAGCAATCAGCCCCAGCATTTT	CASTGGYSNQPQHF
-	-	TRBJ2-7	TRBV2	TGTGCTACCACCGGGGTCGAGCAGTACTTC	CATTGVEQYF
-	TRBD1	TRBJ1-1	TRBV9	TGTGCCAGCAGCGCAATCCCAGGGGGCGTGGGAACTGAAGCTTTCTTT	CASSAIPGGVGTEAFF
-	-	TRBJ1-5	TRBV11-2	TGTGCCAGCAGCTTAGGACCTAATCAGCCCCAGCATTTT	CASSLGPNQPQHF
-	-	TRBJ1-1	TRBV7-9	TGTGCCAGCAGCTTAGGGCACCCGTCTGGCGGGGAAGCTTTCTTT	CASSLGHPSGGEAFF
-	TRBD1	TRBJ1-3	TRBV11-2	TGTGCCAGCAGCCCCCAGGGACAGTCTGGAAACACCATATATTTT	CASSPQGQSGNTIYF
once	TRBD2	TRBJ2-1	TRBV27	TGTGCCAGCAGCTTCGCCGGGACCCTAAGCGGGAGGGGCTACAATGAGCGGTTCTTC	CASSFAGTLSGRGYNERFF
-	-	TRBJ2-1	TRBV30	TGTGCCTGGACCCCATGGTCAGGGCGCTTGTACAATGAGCAGTTCTTC	CAWTPWSGRLYNEQFF
-	-	TRBJ1-2	TRBV7-8	TGTGCCAGCAGCTTAGTGGTGAGGGGAGCTAACTATGGCTACACCTTC	CASSLVVRGANYGYTF
-	-	TRBJ2-5	TRBV18	TGTGCCAGCTCACCACCTAGTGGGGCCCGGGAGACCCAGTACTTC	CASSPPSGARETQYF
-	TRBD2	TRBJ2-7	TRBV2	TGTGCCAGCAGCACGGGGCCTAGCGGCACCTACGAGCAGTACTTC	CASSTGPSGTYEQYF
-	-	TRBJ2-1	TRBV27	TGTGCCAGCAGTCTGGGGACTTTGGCTGAGCAGTTCTTC	CASSLGTLAEQFF
-	-	TRBJ1-2	TRBV4-2	TGTGCCAGCAGCCAAGATTCAGGGGATGGCTACACCTTC	CASSQDSGDGYTF
once	-	TRBJ2-2	TRBV21-1	TGTGCCAGGAACCGTTTAGCGGGAGCCGGGGAGCTGTTTTTT	CARNRLAGAGELFF
once	-	TRBJ2-1	TRBV6-6	TGTGCCAGCAGTTACAGGGCGTACAATGAGCAGTTCTTC	CASSYRAYNEQFF